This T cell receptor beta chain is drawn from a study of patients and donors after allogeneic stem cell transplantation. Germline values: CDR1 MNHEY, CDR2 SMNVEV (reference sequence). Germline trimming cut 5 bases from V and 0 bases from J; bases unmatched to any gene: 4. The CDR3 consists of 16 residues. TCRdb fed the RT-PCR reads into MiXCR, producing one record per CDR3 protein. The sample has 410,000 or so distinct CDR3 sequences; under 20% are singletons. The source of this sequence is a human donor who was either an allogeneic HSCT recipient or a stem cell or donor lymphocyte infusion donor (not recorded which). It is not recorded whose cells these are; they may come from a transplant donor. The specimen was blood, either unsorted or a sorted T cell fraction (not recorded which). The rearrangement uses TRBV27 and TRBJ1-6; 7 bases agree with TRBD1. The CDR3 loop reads CASSPGDSSYNSPLHF. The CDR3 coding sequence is TGTGCCAGCAGTCCCGGGGACAGCTCCTATAATTCACCCCTCCACTTT.